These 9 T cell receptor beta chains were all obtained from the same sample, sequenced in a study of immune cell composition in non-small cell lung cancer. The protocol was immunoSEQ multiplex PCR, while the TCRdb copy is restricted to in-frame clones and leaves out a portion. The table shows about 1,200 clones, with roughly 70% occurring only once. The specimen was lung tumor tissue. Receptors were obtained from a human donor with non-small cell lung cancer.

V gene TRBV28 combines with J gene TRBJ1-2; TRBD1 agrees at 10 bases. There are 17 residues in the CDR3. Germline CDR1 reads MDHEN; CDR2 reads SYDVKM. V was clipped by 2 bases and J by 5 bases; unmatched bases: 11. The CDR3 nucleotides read TGTGCCAGCAGTTTAGGGACAGGGGTTTCGAGCCTTTATGGCTACACCTTC. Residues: CASSLGTGVSSLYGYTF.

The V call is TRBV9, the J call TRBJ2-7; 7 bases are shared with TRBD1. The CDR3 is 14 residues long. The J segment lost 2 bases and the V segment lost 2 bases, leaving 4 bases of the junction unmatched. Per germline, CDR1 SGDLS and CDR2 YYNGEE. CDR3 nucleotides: TGTGCCAGCAGCGTTACCGGGACAGCCTACGAGCAGTACTTC. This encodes CASSVTGTAYEQYF.

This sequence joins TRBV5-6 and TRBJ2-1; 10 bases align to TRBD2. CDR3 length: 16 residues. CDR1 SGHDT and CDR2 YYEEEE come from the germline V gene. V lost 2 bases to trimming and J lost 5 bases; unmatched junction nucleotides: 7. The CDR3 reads CASSFAGTSVNNEQFF. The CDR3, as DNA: TGTGCCAGCAGCTTTGCCGGGACTAGCGTTAACAATGAGCAGTTCTTC.

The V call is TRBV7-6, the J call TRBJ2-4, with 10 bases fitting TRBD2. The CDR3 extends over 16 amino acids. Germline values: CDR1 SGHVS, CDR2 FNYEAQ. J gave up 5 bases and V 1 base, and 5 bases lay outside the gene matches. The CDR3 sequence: CASSLGLAGDQNIQYF. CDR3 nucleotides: TGTGCCAGCAGCTTAGGGCTAGCGGGAGATCAAAACATTCAGTACTTC.

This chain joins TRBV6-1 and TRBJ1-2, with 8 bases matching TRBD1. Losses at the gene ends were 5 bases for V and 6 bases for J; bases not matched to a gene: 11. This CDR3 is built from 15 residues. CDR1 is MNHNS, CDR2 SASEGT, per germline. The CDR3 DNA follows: TGTGCCAGCAGTCAACGGACACACAGGGGGGATGGCTACACCTTC. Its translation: CASSQRTHRGDGYTF.

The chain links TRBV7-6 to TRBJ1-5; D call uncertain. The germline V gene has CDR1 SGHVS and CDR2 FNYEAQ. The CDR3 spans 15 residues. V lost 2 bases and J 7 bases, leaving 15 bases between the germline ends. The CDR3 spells CASSLQSGLNQPQHF. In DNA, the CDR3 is TGTGCCAGCAGCTTACAATCTGGCCTGAACCAGCCCCAGCATTTT. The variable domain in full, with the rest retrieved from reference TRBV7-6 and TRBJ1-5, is GAGVSQSPRYKVTKRGQDVALRCDPISGHVSLYWYRQALGQGPEFLTYFNYEAQQDKSGLPNDRFSAERPEGSISTLTIQRTEQRDSAMYRCASSLQSGLNQPQHFGDGTRLSIL.

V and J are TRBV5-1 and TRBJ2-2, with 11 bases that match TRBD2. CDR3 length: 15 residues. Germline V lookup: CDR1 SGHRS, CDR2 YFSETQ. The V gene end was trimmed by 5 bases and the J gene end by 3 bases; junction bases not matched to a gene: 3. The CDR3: CASRPTSGDTGELFF. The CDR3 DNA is TGCGCCAGCAGACCGACTAGCGGGGACACCGGGGAGCTGTTTTTT.

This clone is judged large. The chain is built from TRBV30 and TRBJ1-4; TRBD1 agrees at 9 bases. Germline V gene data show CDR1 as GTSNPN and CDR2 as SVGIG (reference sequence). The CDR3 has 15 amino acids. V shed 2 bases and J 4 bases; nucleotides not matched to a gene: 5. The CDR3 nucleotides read TGTGCCTGGAGTTTTGGGACAGGGCTTAATGAAAAACTGTTTTTT. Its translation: CAWSFGTGLNEKLFF.

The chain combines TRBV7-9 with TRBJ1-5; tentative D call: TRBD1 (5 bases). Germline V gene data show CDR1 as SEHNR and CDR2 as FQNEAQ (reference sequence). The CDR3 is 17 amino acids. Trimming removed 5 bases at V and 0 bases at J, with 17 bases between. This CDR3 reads CASSTKPGEGSNQPQHF. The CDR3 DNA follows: TGTGCCAGCAGCACAAAACCGGGGGAGGGTAGCAATCAGCCCCAGCATTTT.